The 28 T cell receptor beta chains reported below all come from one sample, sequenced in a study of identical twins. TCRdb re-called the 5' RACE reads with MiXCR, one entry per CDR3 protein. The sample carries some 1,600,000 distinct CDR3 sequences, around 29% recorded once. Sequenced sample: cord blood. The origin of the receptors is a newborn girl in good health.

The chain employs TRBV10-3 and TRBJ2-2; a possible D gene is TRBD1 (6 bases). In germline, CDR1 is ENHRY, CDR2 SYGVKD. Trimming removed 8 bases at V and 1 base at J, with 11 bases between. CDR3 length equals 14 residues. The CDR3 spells CAIQGSGNTGELFF. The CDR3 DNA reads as TGTGCCATCCAGGGGTCAGGGAACACCGGGGAGCTGTTTTTT.

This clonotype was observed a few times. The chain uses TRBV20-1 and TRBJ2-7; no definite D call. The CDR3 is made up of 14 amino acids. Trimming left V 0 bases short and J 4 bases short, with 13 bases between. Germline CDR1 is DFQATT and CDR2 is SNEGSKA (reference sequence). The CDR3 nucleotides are TGCAGTGCTAGAGATCAGGAGTTGGGGTACGAGCAGTACTTC. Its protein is CSARDQELGYEQYF.

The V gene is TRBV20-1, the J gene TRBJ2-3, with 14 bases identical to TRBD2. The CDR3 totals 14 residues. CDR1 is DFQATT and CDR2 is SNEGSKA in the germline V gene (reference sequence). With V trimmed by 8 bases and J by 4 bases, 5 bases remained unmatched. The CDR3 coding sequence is TGCAGTACGACTAGCGGGGGGGCGGCAGATACGCAGTATTTT. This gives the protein CSTTSGGAADTQYF.

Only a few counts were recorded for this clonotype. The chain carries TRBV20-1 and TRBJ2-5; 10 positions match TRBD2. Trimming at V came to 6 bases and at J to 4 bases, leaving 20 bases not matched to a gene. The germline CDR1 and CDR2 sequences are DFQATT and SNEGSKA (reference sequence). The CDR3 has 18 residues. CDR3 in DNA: TGCAGTGCCCTATTAGTAGGGGGAGCGGGGGGGCCGGTAGAGACCCAGTACTTC. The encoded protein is CSALLVGGAGGPVETQYF.

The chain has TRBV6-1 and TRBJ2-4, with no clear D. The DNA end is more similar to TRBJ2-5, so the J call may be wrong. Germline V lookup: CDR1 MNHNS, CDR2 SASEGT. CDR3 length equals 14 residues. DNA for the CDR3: TGTGCCAGCAGTGCCGGAGTACCAAGGGAGACCCAGTACTTC. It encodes CASSAGVPRETQYF.

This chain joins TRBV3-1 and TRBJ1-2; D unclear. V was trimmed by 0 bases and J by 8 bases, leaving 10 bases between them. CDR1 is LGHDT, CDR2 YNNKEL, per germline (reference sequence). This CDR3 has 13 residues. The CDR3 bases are TGTGCCAGCAGCCAAGATGCGGCAGGCGGCTACACCTTC. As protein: CASSQDAAGGYTF.

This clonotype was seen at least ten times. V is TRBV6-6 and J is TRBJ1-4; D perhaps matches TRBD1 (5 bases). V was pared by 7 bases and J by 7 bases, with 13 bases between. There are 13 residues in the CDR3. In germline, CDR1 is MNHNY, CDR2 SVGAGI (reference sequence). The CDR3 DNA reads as TGTGCCAGCACCTCTGGGGGGGGTGAAAAACTGTTTTTT. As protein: CASTSGGGEKLFF.

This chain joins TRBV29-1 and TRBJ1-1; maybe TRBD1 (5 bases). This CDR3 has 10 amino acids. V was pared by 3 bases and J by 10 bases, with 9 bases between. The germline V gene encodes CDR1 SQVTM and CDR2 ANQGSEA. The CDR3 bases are TGCAGCGTTGAGCGGGGGGGAGCTTTCTTT. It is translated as CSVERGGAFF. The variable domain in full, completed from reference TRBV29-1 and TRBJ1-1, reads SAVISQKPSRDICQRGTSLTIQCQVDSQVTMMFWYRQQPGQSLTLIATANQGSEATYESGFVIDKFPISRPNLTFSTLTVSNMSPEDSSIYLCSVERGGAFFGQGTRLTVV.

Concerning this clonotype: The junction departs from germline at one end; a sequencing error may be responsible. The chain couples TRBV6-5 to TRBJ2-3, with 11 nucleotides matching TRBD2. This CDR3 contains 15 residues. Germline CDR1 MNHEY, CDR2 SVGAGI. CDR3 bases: TGTGCCGGCAGTGTGACTAGCGGGATCACAGATACGCAGTATTTT. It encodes CAGSVTSGITDTQYF.

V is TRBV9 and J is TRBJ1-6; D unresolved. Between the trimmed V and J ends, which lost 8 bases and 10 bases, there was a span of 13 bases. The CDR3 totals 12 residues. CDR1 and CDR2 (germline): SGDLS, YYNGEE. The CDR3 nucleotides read TGTGCCAGTTCAAGGGAATTGTCACCCCTCCACTTT. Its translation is CASSRELSPLHF. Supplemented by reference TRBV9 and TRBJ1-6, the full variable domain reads DSGVTQTPKHLITATGQRVTLRCSPRSGDLSVYWYQQSLDQGLQFLIQYYNGEERAKGNILERFSAQQFPDLHSELNLSSLELGDSALYFCASSRELSPLHFGNGTRLTVT.

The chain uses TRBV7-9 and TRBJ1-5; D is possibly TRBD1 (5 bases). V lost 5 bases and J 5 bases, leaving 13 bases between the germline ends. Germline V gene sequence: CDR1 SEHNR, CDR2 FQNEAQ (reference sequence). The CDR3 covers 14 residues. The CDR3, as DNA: TGTGCCAGCAGCCTAGGGGCAGGCCATCAGCCCCAGCATTTT. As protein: CASSLGAGHQPQHF.

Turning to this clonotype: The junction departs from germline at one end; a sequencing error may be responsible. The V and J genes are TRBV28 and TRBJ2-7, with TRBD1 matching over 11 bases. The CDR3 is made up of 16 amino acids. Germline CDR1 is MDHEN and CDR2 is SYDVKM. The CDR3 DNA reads TGTGCCGGCAGTTTCTACGGGACAGGGGGGACCTACGAGCAGTACTTC. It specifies CAGSFYGTGGTYEQYF.

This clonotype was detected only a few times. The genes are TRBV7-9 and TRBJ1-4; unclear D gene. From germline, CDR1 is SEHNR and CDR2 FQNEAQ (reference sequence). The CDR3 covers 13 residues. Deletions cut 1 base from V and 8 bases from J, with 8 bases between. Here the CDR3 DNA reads TGTGCCAGCAGCTTAGACAGTGGCGAAAAACTGTTTTTT. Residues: CASSLDSGEKLFF.

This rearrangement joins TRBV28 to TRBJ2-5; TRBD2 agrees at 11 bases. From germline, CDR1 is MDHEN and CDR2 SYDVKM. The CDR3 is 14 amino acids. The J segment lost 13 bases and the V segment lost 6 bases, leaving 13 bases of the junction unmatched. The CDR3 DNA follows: TGTGCCAGCAGCGGACCGGGACTAGCGGTCCCAGGGTACTTC. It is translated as CASSGPGLAVPGYF.

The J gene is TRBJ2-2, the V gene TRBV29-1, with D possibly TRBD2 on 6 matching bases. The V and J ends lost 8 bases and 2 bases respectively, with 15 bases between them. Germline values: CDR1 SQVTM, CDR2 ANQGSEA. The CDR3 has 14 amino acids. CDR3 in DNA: TGCAGCACCATTAGCGGAGGAAACACCGGGGAGCTGTTTTTT. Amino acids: CSTISGGNTGELFF.

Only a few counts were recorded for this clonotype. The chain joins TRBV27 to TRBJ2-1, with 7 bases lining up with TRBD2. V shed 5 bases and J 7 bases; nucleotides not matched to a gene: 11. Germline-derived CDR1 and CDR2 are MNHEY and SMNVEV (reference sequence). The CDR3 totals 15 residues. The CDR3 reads CASSRVAGPWNEQFF. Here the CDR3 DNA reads TGTGCCAGCAGTCGAGTAGCGGGCCCCTGGAATGAGCAGTTCTTC.

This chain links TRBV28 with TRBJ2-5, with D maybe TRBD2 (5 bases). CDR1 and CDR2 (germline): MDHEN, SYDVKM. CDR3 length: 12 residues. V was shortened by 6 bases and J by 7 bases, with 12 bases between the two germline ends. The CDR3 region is CASSVGVVTQYF. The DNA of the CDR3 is TGTGCCAGCAGCGTCGGGGTTGTGACCCAGTACTTC.

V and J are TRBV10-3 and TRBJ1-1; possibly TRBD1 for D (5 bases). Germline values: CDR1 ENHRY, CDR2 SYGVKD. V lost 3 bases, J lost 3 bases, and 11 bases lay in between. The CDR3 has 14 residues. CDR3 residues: CAISDGGTDTEAFF. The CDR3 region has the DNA TGTGCCATCAGTGACGGGGGGACCGACACTGAAGCTTTCTTT.

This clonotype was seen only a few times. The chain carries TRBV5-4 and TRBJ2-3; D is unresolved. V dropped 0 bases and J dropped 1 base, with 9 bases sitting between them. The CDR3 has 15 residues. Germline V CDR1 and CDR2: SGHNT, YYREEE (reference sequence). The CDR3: CASSLGNIGTDTQYF. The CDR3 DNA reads TGTGCCAGCAGCTTGGGGAACATCGGCACAGATACGCAGTATTTT.

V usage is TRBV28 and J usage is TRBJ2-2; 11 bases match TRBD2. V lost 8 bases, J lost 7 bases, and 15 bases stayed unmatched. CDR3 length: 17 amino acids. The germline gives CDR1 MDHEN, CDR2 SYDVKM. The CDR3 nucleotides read TGTGCCAGCTTGACCACGACTAGCGGGAAGGAGAACGGGGAGCTGTTTTTT. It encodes CASLTTTSGKENGELFF.

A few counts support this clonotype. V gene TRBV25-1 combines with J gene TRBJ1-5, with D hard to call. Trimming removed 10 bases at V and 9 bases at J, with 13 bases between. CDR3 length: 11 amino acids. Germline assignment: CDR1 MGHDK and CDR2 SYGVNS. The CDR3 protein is CATNSRAPQHF. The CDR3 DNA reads TGTGCCACCAACTCTCGTGCGCCCCAGCATTTT.

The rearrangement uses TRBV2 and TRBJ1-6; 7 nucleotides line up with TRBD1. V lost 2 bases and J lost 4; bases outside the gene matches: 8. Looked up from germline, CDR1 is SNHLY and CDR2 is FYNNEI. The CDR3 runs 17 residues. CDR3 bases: TGTGCCAGCAGTGAATTCCCACCGGGACAGTATAATTCACCCCTCCACTTT. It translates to CASSEFPPGQYNSPLHF. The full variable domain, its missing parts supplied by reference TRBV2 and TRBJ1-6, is EPEVTQTPSHQVTQMGQEVILRCVPISNHLYFYWYRQILGQKVEFLVSFYNNEISEKSEIFDDQFSVERPDGSNFTLKIRSTKLEDSAMYFCASSEFPPGQYNSPLHFGNGTRLTVT.

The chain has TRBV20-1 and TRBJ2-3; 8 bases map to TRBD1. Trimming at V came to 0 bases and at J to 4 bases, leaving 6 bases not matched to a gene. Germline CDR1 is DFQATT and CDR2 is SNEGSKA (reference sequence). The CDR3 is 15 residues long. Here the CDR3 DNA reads TGCAGTGCTAGAGATTCCGGGACAGGTGCAGATACGCAGTATTTT. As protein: CSARDSGTGADTQYF.

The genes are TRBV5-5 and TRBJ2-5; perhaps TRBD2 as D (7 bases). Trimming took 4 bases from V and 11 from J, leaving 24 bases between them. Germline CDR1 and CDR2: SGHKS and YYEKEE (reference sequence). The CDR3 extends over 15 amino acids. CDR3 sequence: CASSVRGAPYNEQYF. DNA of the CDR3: TGTGCCAGCAGCGTCCGGGGGGCGCCCTACAATGAGCAGTACTTC.

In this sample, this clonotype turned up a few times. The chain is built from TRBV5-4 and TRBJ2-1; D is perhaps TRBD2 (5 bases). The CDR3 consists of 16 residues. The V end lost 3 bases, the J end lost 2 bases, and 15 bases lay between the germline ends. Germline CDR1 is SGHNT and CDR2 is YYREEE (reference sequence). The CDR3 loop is CASSSDGILTYNEQFF. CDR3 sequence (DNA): TGTGCCAGCAGCTCCGACGGGATTCTGACCTACAATGAGCAGTTCTTC. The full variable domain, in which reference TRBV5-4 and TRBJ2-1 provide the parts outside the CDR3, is ETGVTQSPTHLIKTRGQQVTLRCSSQSGHNTVSWYQQALGQGPQFIFQYYREEENGRGNFPPRFSGLQFPNYSSELNVNALELDDSALYLCASSSDGILTYNEQFFGPGTRLTVL.

For the CDR3, the DNA is TGTGCCAGCAGGGAATTGGACAGGGCAGACTACGAGCAGTACTTC. It specifies CASRELDRADYEQYF. The genes are TRBV6-1 and TRBJ2-7; 8 bases are shared with TRBD1. Germline V gives CDR1 MNHNS, CDR2 SASEGT. The CDR3 is 15 amino acids. Unmatched junction bases numbered 10, after V lost 6 bases and J lost 3 bases.

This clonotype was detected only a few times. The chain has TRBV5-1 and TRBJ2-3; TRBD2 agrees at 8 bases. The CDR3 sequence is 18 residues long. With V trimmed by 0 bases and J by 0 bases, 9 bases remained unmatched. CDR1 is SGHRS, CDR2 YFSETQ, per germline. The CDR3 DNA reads TGCGCCAGCAGCTTGGAGGGGGAGACTAGCGCAAGCACAGATACGCAGTATTTT. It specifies CASSLEGETSASTDTQYF. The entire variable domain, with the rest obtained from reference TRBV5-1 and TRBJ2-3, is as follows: KAGVTQTPRYLIKTRGQQVTLSCSPISGHRSVSWYQQTPGQGLQFLFEYFSETQRNKGNFPGRFSGRQFSNSRSEMNVSTLELGDSALYLCASSLEGETSASTDTQYFGPGTRLTVL.

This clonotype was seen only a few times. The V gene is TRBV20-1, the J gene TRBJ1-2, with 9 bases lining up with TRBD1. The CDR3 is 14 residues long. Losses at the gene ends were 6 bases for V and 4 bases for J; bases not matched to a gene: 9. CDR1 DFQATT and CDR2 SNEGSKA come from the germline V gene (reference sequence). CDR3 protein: CSATQGALPYGYTF. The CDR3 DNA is TGCAGTGCAACACAGGGGGCGCTTCCCTATGGCTACACCTTC.